This TCR beta chain was recorded in a study of graft-versus-host responses after intestinal transplantation. A word on this clone: Its antigen is currently unknown.

Profiling relied on immunoSEQ multiplex PCR, and the TCRdb table lists in-frame clones only, not all of them. In the table there are about 50,000 clones, 70% to 85% of which are singletons. Germline V lookup: CDR1 LNHDA, CDR2 SQIVND (reference sequence). Trimming took off 10 bases at V and 1 base at J, with 13 bases between the two ends. The CDR3 is made up of 13 amino acids. Material: unstimulated CD4+ T cells sorted from spleen or lymph node cells, obtained before transplant. The sequence derives from a human donor who was the organ donor for an intestinal transplant. This rearrangement joins TRBV19 to TRBJ1-1; TRBD1 might be the D (6 bases). The CDR3 bases are TGTGCCACCGGAACGACAGGGAACACTGAAGCTTTCTTT. Translated, it gives CATGTTGNTEAFF.